This T cell receptor (beta chain) was identified during a study of cytomegalovirus exposure and HLA in healthy donors. Study information: Earlier results showed 120 million or so unique TCR beta sequences derived from approximately 170 million T cells.

V lost 0 bases to trimming and J lost 1 base, with 7 bases between them. Germline CDR1 reads SGHAT; CDR2 reads FQNNGV. The CDR3 extends over 15 amino acids. 13 Jbeta primers and 60 Vbeta primers were used for the PCR. The assay was immunoSEQ multiplex PCR, and TCRdb's table has in-frame clones only and misses some. The sample contains more than 150,000 clones, over 70% of which appear only once. Details on this clone: Its target is not known.

Study-wide findings and caveats: Most CMV-associated TCR beta chains appeared HLA-restricted in a later analysis. Prior analysis indicated that the majority of TCR beta V segments exhibited productivity approximately 90% or approximately 30% of the time. Clonal expansion was found to be greater in HLA-associated TCR beta chains than in equally common others in a later analysis.

This receptor was obtained from a woman in her 30s in good health and CMV-seronegative. The sequenced sample consisted of PBMCs. V is TRBV11-2 and J is TRBJ2-1; possibly TRBD2 for D (6 bases). CDR3 amino acids: CASSLEGGSYNEQFF. The CDR3 DNA follows: TGTGCCAGCAGCTTAGAGGGGGGTTCCTACAATGAGCAGTTCTTC.